This T cell receptor (beta chain) comes out of a study of T-cell reconstitution after alpha-beta-depleted transplantation in children. Overall study results and limits: Day-60 TCRbeta diversity that was high in some patients was derived from surviving recipient T cells and thymic progenitors. The origin of alpha-beta T cells about two months after transplant was reportedly several hundred expanded graft clones. It was newly produced T cells that mostly accounted for T-cell counts and diversity one year after transplant.

Notes on this clonotype: Its antigen is not identified.

Preparation of the TCRbeta library used unique molecular identifiers. TCRdb reanalysed the PCR reads using MiXCR and keeps one entry per CDR3 protein. The sample records about 980,000 distinct CDR3 sequences, roughly 29% being singletons. CDR3 length: 16 residues. Sequences were derived from PBMCs, mostly from graft donor cells, sampled 360 days after TCRalphabeta/CD19-depleted stem cell transplant. The chain is built from TRBV21-1 and TRBJ2-7; the D call of TRBD1 is as the table states it, not checked on the DNA. TRBV21-1 is an annotated pseudogene. This clonotype was obtained from a boy under three years old who had a stem cell transplant for SCID, so the T cells may come from the graft donor. The CDR3 sequence is CASSKVGRVGPDEQYF. The CDR3 coding sequence is TGTGCCAGCAGCAAAGTAGGGCGGGTTGGTCCGGACGAGCAGTACTTC.